This T cell receptor (beta chain) was sequenced during a study of shared clonotypes between healthy human individuals. Produced via immunoSEQ multiplex PCR; TCRdb's table is partial and in-frame only. The sample yields about 980,000 clones, 76% seen once. Overall study results and limits: Lower generation probabilities were found for non-shared clonotypes than for those shared by all four donors.

As to this clone: Its antigen remains unknown.

From germline, CDR1 is MNHEY and CDR2 SVGAGI. The length of the CDR3 is 14 residues. V was trimmed by 5 bases and J by 6 bases, leaving 17 bases between them. Sequenced sample: memory CD4+ T cells sorted from blood. Documented subset: CD45RA-negative fraction. This receptor was identified in a man between 18 and 29 years old in good health. The chain joins TRBV6-5 to TRBJ2-7; possibly TRBD1 for D (6 bases). The CDR3 spells CASSVDSFMGEQYF. CDR3 nucleotides: TGTGCCAGCAGTGTGGACAGTTTCATGGGCGAGCAGTACTTC.